This T cell receptor beta chain stems from a study of cytomegalovirus exposure and HLA in healthy donors. Study observations and caveats: What a later analysis reportedly showed was that an Asian-associated ancestry cluster had fewer N-insertions than the roughly 670-donor mean. There was a cluster of highly shared sequence variants that was likely a sequencing artifact.

A remark on this clone: Its antigen is as yet unknown.

Per germline, CDR1 PRHDT and CDR2 FYEKMQ (reference sequence). The CDR3 is 14 amino acids. V lost 3 bases, J lost 6 bases, and 15 bases lay in between. It was with 60 Vbeta and 13 Jbeta primers that the PCR ran. The table came from immunoSEQ multiplex PCR; TCRdb's copy has only in-frame clones and leaves some out. The sample records approximately 87,000 clones, about 86% being singletons. The chain uses TRBV13 and TRBJ2-7; D is unresolved. The sequencing sample was made of PBMCs. This clonotype was obtained from a woman aged 65 to 85 in good health and CMV-seropositive. Here the CDR3 reads CASSLITVASEQYF. In DNA, the CDR3 is TGTGCCAGCAGCTTGATTACGGTCGCCTCCGAGCAGTACTTC.